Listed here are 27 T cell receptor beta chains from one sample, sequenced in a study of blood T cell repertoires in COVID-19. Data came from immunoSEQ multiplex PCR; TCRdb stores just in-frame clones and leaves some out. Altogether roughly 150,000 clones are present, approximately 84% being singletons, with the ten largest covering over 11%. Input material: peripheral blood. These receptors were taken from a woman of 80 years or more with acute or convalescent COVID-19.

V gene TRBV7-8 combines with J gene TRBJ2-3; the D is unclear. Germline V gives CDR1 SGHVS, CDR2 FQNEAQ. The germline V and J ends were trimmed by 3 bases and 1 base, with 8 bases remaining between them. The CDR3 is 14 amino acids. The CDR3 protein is CASSFRYRTDTQYF. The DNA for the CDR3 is TGTGCCAGCAGCTTCAGGTACCGCACAGATACGCAGTATTTT.

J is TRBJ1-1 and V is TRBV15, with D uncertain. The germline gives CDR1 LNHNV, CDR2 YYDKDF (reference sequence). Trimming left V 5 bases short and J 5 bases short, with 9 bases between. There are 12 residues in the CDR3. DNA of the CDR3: TGTGCCACCAGCCGCTGGGAGACTGAAGCTTTCTTT. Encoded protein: CATSRWETEAFF.

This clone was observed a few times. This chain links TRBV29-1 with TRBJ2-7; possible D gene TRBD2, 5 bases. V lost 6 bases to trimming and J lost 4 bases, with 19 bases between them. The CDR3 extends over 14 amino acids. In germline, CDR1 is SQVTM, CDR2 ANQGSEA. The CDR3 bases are TGCAGCGTCCGAGGGATCCGAGCACCTTACGAGCAGTACTTC. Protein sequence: CSVRGIRAPYEQYF.

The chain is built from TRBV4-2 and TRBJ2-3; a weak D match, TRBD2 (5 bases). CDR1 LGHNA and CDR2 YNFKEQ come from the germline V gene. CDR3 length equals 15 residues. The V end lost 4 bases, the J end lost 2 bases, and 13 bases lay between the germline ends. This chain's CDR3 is CASSRGSGDTDTQYF. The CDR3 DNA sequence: TGTGCCAGCAGCCGTGGAAGCGGAGACACAGATACGCAGTATTTT.

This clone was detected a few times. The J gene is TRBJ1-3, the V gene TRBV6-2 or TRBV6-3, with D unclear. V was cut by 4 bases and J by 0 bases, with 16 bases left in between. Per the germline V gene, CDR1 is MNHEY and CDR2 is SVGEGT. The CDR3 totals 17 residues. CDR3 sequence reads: CASSSATSRLSGNTIYF. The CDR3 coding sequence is TGTGCCAGCAGTTCCGCGACATCCCGGCTCTCTGGAAACACCATATATTTT.

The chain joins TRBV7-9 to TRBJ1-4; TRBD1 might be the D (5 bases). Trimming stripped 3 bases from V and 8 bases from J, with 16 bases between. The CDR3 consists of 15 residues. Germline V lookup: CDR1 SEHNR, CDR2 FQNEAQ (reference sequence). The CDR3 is CASSLFLQGGEKLFF. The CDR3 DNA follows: TGTGCCAGCAGCTTGTTCTTGCAGGGCGGCGAAAAACTGTTTTTT.

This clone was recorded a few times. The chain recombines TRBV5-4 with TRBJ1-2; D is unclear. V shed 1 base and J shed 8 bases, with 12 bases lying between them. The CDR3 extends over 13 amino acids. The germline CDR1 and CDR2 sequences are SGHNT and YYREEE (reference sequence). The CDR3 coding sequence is TGTGCCAGCAGCTTGATGTTTACGGTCGGCTACACCTTC. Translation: CASSLMFTVGYTF.

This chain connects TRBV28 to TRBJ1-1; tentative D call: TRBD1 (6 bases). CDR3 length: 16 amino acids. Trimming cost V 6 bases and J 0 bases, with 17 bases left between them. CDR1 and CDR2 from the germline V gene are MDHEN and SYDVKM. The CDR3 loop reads CASRVGTMNMNTEAFF. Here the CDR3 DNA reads TGTGCCAGCAGGGTGGGGACAATGAATATGAACACTGAAGCTTTCTTT. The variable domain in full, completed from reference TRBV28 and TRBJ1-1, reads DVKVTQSSRYLVKRTGEKVFLECVQDMDHENMFWYRQDPGLGLRLIYFSYDVKMKEKGDIPEGYSVSREKKERFSLILESASTNQTSMYLCASRVGTMNMNTEAFFGQGTRLTVV.

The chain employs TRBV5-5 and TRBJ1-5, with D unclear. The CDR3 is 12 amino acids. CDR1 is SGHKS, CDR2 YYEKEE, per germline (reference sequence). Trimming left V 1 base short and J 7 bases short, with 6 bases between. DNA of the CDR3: TGTGCCAGCAGCTTGATGGGCCAGCCCCAGCATTTT. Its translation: CASSLMGQPQHF.

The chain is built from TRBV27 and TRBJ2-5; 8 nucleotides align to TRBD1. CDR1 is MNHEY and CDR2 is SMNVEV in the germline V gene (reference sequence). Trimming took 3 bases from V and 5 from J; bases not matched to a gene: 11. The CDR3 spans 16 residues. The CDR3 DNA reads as TGTGCCAGCAGTTTGAGAAAAACAGGGGGGAGGGAGACCCAGTACTTC. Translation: CASSLRKTGGRETQYF.

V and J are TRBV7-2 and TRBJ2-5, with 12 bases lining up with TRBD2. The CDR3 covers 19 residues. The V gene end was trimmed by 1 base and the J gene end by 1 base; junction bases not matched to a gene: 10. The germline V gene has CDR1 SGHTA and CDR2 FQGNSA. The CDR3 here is CASSLGAQPGLAGQETQYF. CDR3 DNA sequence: TGTGCCAGCAGCTTAGGAGCCCAACCGGGACTAGCGGGCCAAGAGACCCAGTACTTC.

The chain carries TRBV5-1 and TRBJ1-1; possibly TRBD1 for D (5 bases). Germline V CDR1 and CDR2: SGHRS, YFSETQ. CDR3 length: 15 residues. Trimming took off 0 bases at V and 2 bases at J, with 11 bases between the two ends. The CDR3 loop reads CASSLAFQGNTEAFF. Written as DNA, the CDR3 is TGCGCCAGCAGCTTGGCTTTTCAGGGAAACACTGAAGCTTTCTTT.

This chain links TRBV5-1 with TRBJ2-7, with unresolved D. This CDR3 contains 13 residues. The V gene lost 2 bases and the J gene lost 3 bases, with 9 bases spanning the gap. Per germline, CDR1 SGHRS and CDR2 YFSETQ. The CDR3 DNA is TGCGCCAGCAGCTTTCAGGTGGACTACGAGCAGTACTTC. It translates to CASSFQVDYEQYF.

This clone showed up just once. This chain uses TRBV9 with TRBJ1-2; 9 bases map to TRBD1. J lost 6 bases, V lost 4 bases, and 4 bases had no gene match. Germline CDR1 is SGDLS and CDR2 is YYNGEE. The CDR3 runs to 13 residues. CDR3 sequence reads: CASSLTGGDGYTF. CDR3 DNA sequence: TGTGCCAGCAGCTTGACAGGGGGGGATGGCTACACCTTC.

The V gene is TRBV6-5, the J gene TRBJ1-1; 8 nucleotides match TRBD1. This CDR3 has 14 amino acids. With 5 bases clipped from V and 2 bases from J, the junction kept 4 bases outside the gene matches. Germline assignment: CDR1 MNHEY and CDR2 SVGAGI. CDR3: CASSQTGVNTEAFF. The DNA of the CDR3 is TGTGCCAGCAGTCAGACAGGGGTCAACACTGAAGCTTTCTTT.

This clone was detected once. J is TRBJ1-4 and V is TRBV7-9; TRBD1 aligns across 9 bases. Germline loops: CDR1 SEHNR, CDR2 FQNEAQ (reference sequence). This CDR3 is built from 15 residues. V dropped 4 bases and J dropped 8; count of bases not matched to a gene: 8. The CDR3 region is CASSSLRQGGEKLFF. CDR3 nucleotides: TGTGCCAGCAGCTCCCTCCGACAGGGGGGAGAAAAACTGTTTTTT.

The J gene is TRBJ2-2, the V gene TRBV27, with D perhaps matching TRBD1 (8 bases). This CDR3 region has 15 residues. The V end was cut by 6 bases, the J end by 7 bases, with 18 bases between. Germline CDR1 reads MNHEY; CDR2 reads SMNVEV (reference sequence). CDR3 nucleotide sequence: TGTGCCAGCAGGTCCACAGGGGGGGTTCACGGGGAGCTGTTTTTT. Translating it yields CASRSTGGVHGELFF.

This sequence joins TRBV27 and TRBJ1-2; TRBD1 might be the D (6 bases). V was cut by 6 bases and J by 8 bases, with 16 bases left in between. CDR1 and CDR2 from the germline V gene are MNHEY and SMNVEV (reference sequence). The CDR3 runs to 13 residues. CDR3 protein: CASSPKGDRGYTF. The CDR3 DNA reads TGTGCCAGCAGCCCTAAGGGGGACCGAGGCTACACCTTC.

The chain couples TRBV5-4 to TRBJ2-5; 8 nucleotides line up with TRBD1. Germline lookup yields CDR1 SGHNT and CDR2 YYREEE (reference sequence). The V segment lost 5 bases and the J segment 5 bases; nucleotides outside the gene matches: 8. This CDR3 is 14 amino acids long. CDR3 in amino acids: CASRRDRGTETQYF. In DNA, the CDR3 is TGTGCCAGCAGACGTGACAGGGGAACGGAGACCCAGTACTTC.

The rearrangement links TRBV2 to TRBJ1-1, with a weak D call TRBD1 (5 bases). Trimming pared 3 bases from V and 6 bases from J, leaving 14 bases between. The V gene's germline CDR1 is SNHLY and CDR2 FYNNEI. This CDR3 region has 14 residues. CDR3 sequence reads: CASSDPAGGSEAFF. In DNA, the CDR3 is TGTGCCAGCAGTGATCCAGCTGGGGGGTCTGAAGCTTTCTTT.

CDR3 coding DNA: TGTGCCAGTAGTATCGGGACTAGCGGGCTTCCAGATACGCAGTATTTT. Its translation: CASSIGTSGLPDTQYF. The chain carries TRBV19 and TRBJ2-3, with 12 bases lining up with TRBD2. This CDR3 spans 16 amino acids. Germline V gene data show CDR1 as LNHDA and CDR2 as SQIVND (reference sequence). Trimming at V came to 3 bases and at J to 4 bases, leaving 5 bases not matched to a gene.

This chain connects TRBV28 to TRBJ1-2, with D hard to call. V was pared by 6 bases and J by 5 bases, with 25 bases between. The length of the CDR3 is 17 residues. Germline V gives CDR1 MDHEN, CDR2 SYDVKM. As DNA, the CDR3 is TGTGCCAGCAGCCCTTACCCTTTAGTTACCCTGAGATATGGCTACACCTTC. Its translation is CASSPYPLVTLRYGYTF.

The CDR3 loop is CASSFVGEGGYTF. The CDR3, as DNA: TGTGCCAGCAGTTTCGTAGGGGAGGGAGGCTACACCTTC. The rearrangement links TRBV27 to TRBJ1-2; D perhaps matches TRBD1 (5 bases). Trimming removed 3 bases from V and 8 bases from J, with 13 bases in between. The V gene's germline CDR1 is MNHEY and CDR2 SMNVEV (reference sequence). The CDR3 loop spans 13 amino acids.

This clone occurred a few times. This CDR3 is CASSQGNRADTQYF. CDR3 DNA sequence: TGTGCCAGCAGCCAAGGGAACAGGGCAGATACGCAGTATTTT. The chain combines TRBV3-1 (or the pseudogene TRBV3-2) with TRBJ2-3; TRBD1 might be the D (6 bases). Germline lookup yields CDR1 LGHDT and CDR2 YNNKEL (reference sequence). CDR3 length equals 14 residues. V lost 1 base and J 4 bases, leaving 9 bases between the germline ends.

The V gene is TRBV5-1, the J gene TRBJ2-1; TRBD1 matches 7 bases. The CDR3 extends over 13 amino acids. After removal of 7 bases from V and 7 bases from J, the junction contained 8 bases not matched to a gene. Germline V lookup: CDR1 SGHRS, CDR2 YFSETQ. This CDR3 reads CASEDRERNEQFF. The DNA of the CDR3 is TGCGCCAGCGAAGACAGGGAAAGGAATGAGCAGTTCTTC.

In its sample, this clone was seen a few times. The CDR3 is CASSPTTQGGNTIYF. In DNA, the CDR3 is TGTGCCAGCTCACCAACCACACAGGGGGGAAACACCATATATTTT. The chain joins TRBV18 to TRBJ1-3, with 7 bases matching TRBD1. CDR3 size: 15 residues. Per germline, CDR1 KGHSH and CDR2 LQKENI. The V gene end was trimmed by 2 bases and the J gene end by 4 bases; junction bases not matched to a gene: 5.

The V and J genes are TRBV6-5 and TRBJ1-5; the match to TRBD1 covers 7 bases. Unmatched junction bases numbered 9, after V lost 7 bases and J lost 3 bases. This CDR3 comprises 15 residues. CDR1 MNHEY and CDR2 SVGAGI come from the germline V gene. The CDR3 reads CASTFGTVANQPQHF. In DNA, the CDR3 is TGTGCCAGCACTTTCGGGACAGTCGCCAATCAGCCCCAGCATTTT.